The clone carrying this TCR beta chain has a handful of counts. Its specificity is unknown. This specimen comes from a study of identical twins. Study results and caveats: Insertions were fewer in abundant cord blood beta clonotypes, whereas memory repertoires showed none of this pattern.

Every donor was a healthy Caucasian. The trim removed 4 bases at V and 7 bases at J, leaving 5 bases unmatched. The germline V gene has CDR1 LGHDT and CDR2 YNNKEL (reference sequence). The CDR3 has 16 amino acids. TCRdb reprocessed the 5' RACE reads via MiXCR and lists one record per CDR3 protein. Among under 500,000 distinct CDR3 sequences listed, 14% were seen once. These records were also assigned to another study, of yellow fever vaccine responses in identical twins.

The chain has TRBV3-1 and TRBJ2-1, with 15 bases identical to TRBD2. What was sequenced was CD4+ T cells sorted from blood. This TCR came from a woman aged 18-29 years in good health. The CDR3 protein is CASSPGTSGGRNEQFF. CDR3 DNA sequence: TGTGCCAGCAGCCCTGGGACTAGCGGGGGGAGAAATGAGCAGTTCTTC.